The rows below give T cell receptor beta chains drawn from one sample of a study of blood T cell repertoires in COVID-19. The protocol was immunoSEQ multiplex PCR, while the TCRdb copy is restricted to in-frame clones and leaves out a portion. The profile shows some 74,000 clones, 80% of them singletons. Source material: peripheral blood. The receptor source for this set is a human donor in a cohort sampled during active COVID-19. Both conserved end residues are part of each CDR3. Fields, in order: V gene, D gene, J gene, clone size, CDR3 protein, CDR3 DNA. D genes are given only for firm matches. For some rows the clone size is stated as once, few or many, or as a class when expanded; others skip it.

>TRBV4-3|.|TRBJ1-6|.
CASSQGARDSPLHF
TGCGCCAGCAGCCAAGGGGCCAGGGATTCACCCCTCCACTTT
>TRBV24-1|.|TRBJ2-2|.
CATSPSGQNTGELFF
TGTGCCACCAGTCCAAGCGGGCAGAACACCGGGGAGCTGTTTTTT
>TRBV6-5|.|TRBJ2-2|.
CASGGRVGFAGELFF
TGTGCCAGCGGGGGCAGGGTTGGTTTCGCCGGGGAGCTGTTTTTT
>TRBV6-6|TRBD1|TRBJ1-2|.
CASSYIGGQGHGYTF
TGTGCCAGCAGTTACATAGGGGGACAGGGTCACGGCTACACCTTC
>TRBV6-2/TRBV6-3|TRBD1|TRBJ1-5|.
CASSAPRTGNNQPQHF
TGTGCCAGCAGTGCCCCCCGGACAGGGAACAATCAGCCCCAGCATTTT
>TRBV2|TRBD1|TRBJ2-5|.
CASSRGQGESLETQYF
TGTGCCAGCAGTCGAGGACAGGGGGAATCATTAGAGACCCAGTACTTC
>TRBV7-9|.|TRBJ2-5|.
CASGPKWETQYF
TGTGCCAGCGGGCCGAAGTGGGAGACCCAGTACTTC
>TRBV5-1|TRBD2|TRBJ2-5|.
CASSSGTSGIPQQETQYF
TGCGCCAGCAGCTCCGGGACTAGCGGGATTCCCCAGCAAGAGACCCAGTACTTC
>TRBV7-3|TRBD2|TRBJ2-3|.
CASSRTSGTDTQYF
TGTGCCAGCAGCCGAACTAGCGGCACAGATACGCAGTATTTT
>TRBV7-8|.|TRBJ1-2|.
CASSLATAGHGYTF
TGTGCCAGCAGCTTAGCGACAGCTGGCCATGGCTACACCTTC
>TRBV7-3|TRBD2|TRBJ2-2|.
CASSSTGTSGGNTGELFF
TGTGCCAGCAGCTCGACAGGGACTAGCGGGGGGAACACCGGGGAGCTGTTTTTT
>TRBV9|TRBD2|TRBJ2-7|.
CASSVGLAGLYEQYF
TGTGCCAGCAGCGTCGGACTAGCGGGTTTGTACGAGCAGTACTTC
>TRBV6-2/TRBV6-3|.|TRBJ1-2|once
CASSYSGRRNYGYTF
TGTGCCAGCAGTTACTCAGGGAGGCGGAACTATGGCTACACCTTC
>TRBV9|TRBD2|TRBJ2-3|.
CASSVVLAGGSDTQYF
TGTGCCAGCAGCGTAGTACTAGCGGGGGGATCAGATACGCAGTATTTT
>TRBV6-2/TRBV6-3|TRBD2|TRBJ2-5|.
CASSTGTSGTTGETQYF
TGTGCCAGCAGTACCGGGACTAGCGGAACCACCGGGGAGACCCAGTACTTC
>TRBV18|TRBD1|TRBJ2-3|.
CASSPGTGGMADTQYF
TGTGCCAGCTCACCGGGGACAGGGGGAATGGCAGATACGCAGTATTTT
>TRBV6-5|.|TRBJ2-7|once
CASSYSRGTYEQYF
TGTGCCAGCAGTTACTCCCGGGGTACCTACGAGCAGTACTTC
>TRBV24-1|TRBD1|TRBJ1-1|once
CATSDSRQGKSEAFF
TGTGCCACCAGTGATTCGAGACAGGGGAAGTCTGAAGCTTTCTTT
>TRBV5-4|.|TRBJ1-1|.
CASSVQGLRNTEAFF
TGTGCCAGCAGCGTTCAGGGCCTCCGGAACACTGAAGCTTTCTTT
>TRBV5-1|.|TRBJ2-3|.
CASSPQTDTQYF
TGCGCCAGCAGCCCTCAGACAGATACGCAGTATTTT
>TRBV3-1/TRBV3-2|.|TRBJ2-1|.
CASSPYRGGSYNEQFF
TGTGCCAGCAGCCCATACAGGGGGGGCTCCTACAATGAGCAGTTCTTC
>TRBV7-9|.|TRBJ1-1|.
CASTERREMNTEAFF
TGTGCCAGCACCGAACGGAGGGAGATGAACACTGAAGCTTTCTTT
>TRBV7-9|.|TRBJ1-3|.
CASSLAGAGNTIYF
TGTGCCAGCAGCTTAGCAGGGGCTGGAAACACCATATATTTT
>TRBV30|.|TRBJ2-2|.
CAWSETTTGELFF
TGTGCCTGGAGTGAGACAACCACCGGGGAGCTGTTTTTT
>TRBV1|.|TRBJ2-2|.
CTSSPRGTTTGELFF
TGCACCAGCAGCCCACGAGGGACAACCACCGGGGAGCTGTTTTTT
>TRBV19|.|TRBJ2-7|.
CASSMGPQQGRDTYEQYF
TGTGCCAGTAGTATGGGACCCCAACAGGGGCGGGATACCTACGAGCAGTACTTC
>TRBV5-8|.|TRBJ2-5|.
CASSLEGRKETQYF
TGTGCCAGCAGCTTGGAGGGGAGGAAAGAGACCCAGTACTTC
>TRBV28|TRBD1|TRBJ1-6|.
CASSLPGQGNSPLHF
TGTGCCAGCAGTTTACCGGGACAGGGGAATTCACCCCTCCACTTT
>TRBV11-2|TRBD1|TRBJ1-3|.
CASILTGAGNTIYF
TGTGCCAGCATCCTCACAGGGGCTGGAAACACCATATATTTT
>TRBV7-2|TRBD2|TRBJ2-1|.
CASSSRGGPFGEQFF
TGTGCCAGCAGCTCCCGGGGGGGTCCTTTTGGTGAGCAGTTCTTC
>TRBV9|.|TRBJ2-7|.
CASSVAGYSYEQYF
TGTGCCAGCAGCGTAGCAGGCTACTCCTACGAGCAGTACTTC
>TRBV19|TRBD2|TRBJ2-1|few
CASTPGTSGGAYYNEQFF
TGTGCCAGTACTCCCGGGACTAGCGGGGGGGCGTATTACAATGAGCAGTTCTTC
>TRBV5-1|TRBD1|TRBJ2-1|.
CASSLTGTGYNEQFF
TGCGCCAGCAGCTTGACCGGGACAGGGTACAATGAGCAGTTCTTC
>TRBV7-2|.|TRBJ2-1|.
CASSSLAPPGNEQFF
TGTGCCAGCAGCTCATTAGCGCCGCCAGGCAATGAGCAGTTCTTC
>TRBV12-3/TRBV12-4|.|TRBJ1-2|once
CASTGGSVYGYTF
TGTGCCAGCACTGGGGGGTCGGTCTATGGCTACACCTTC
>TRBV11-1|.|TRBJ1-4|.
CASSLRGATNEKLFF
TGTGCCAGCAGCTTAAGAGGAGCAACTAATGAAAAACTGTTTTTT
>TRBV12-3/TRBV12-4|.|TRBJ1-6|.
CASQTVYNSPLHF
TGTGCCAGCCAAACAGTTTATAATTCACCCCTCCACTTT
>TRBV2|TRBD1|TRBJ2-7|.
CASSPRTGDIYEQYF
TGTGCCAGCAGCCCTAGGACAGGGGACATCTACGAGCAGTACTTC
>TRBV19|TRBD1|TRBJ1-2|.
CASRQLGGDSYGYTF
TGTGCCAGTAGACAACTCGGGGGGGACAGCTATGGCTACACCTTC
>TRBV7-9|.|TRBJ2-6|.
CASRKQGTGANVLTF
TGTGCCAGCAGAAAACAGGGTACGGGGGCCAACGTCCTGACTTTC
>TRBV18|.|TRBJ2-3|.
CASSPPNIVHTDTQYF
TGTGCCAGCTCACCACCGAATATAGTCCACACAGATACGCAGTATTTT
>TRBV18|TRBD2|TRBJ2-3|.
CASSPSLGQTTSGRPRATDTQYF
TGTGCCAGCTCACCAAGTCTGGGACAGACTACTAGCGGGAGGCCTCGGGCGACAGATACGCAGTATTTT